Only one count was recorded for the clone carrying this T cell receptor (beta chain). Sequenced by immunoSEQ multiplex PCR; TCRdb stores in-frame clones only, minus some. The sample shows 150,000 to 200,000 clones, over 70% of them seen only once. This study enrolled people aged roughly 18 to 89 from 20 to 25 US geographic areas. These data come from a study of blood T cell repertoires in COVID-19. The germline gives CDR1 SQVTM, CDR2 ANQGSEA. V shed 3 bases and J shed 1 base, with 9 bases lying between them. This CDR3 spans 13 amino acids. This TCR came from a woman in her forties with acute COVID-19. The chain links TRBV29-1 to TRBJ1-1; perhaps TRBD1 as D (6 bases). The sequencing sample was made of PBMCs or T cells enriched from blood (not recorded which). CDR3 sequence: CSVDDRTNTEAFF. CDR3 nucleotide sequence: TGCAGCGTTGACGACAGGACGAACACTGAAGCTTTCTTT.